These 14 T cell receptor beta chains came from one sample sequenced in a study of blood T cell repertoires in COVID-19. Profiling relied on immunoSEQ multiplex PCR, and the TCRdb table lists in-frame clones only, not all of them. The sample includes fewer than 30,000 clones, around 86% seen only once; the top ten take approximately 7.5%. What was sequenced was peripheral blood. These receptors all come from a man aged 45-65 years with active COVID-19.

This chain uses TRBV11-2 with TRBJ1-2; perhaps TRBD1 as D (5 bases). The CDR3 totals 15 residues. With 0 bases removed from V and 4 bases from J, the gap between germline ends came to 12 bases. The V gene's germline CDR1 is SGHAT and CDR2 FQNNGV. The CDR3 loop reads CASSLDLGAFYGYTF. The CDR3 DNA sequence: TGTGCCAGCAGCTTAGATCTTGGGGCCTTCTATGGCTACACCTTC.

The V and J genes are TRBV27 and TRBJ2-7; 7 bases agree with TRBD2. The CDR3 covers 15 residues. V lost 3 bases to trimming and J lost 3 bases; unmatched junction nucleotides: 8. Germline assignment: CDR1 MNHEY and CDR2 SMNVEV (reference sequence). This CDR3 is CASSLGLQFVYEQYF. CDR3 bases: TGTGCCAGCAGTTTGGGACTACAGTTTGTCTACGAGCAGTACTTC.

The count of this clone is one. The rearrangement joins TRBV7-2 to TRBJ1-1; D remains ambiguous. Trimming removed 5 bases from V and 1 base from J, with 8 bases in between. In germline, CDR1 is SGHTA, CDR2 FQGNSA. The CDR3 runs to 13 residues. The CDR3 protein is CASSLTANTEAFF. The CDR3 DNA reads TGTGCCAGCAGCCTCACAGCGAACACTGAAGCTTTCTTT.

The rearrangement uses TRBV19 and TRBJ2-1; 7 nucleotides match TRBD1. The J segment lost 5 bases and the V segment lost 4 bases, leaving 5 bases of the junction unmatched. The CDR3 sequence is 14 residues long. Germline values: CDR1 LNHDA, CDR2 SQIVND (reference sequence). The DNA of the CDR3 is TGTGCCAGTAGTAGGGGACAGCTAAACAATGAGCAGTTCTTC. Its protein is CASSRGQLNNEQFF.

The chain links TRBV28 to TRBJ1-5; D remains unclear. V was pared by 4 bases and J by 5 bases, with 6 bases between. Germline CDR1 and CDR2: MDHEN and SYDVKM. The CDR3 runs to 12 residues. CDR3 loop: CASSYSYQPQHF. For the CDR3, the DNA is TGTGCCAGCAGTTACAGTTATCAGCCCCAGCATTTT. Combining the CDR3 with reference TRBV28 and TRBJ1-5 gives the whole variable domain DVKVTQSSRYLVKRTGEKVFLECVQDMDHENMFWYRQDPGLGLRLIYFSYDVKMKEKGDIPEGYSVSREKKERFSLILESASTNQTSMYLCASSYSYQPQHFGDGTRLSIL.

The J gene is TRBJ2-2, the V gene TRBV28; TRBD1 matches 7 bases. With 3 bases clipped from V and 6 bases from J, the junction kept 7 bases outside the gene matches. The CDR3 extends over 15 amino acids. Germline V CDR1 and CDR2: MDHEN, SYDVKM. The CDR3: CASSFERGLPGELFF. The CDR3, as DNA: TGTGCCAGCAGTTTCGAGAGGGGGCTCCCCGGGGAGCTGTTTTTT.

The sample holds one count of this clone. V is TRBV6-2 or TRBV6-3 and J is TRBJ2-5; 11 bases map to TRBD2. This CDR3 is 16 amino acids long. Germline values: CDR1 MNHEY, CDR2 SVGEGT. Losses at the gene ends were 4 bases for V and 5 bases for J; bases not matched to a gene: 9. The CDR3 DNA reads TGTGCCAGCAGTTTTAGCGGGAGGGCCGATAAGGAGACCCAGTACTTC. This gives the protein CASSFSGRADKETQYF.

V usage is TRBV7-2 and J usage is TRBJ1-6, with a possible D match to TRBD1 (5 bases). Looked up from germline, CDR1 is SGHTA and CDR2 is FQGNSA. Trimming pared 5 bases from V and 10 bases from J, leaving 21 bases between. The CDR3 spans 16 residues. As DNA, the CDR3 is TGTGCCAGCAGCCCTCCCAGGGCCTCGTACGGGTCACCCCTCCACTTT. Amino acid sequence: CASSPPRASYGSPLHF.

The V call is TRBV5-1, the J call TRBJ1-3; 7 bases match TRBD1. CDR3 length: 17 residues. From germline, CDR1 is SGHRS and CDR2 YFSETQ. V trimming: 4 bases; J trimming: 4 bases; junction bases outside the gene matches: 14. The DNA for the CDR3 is TGCGCCAGCAGCAGGTTTGACAGGGCGATGTCCGGAAACACCATATATTTT. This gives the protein CASSRFDRAMSGNTIYF.

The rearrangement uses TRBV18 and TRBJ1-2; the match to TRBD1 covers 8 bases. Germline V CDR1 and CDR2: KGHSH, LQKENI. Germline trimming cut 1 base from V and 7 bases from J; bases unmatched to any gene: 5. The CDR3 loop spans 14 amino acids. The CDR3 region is CASSPRRQGSGYTF. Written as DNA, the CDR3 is TGTGCCAGCTCACCACGTAGACAGGGGAGTGGCTACACCTTC.

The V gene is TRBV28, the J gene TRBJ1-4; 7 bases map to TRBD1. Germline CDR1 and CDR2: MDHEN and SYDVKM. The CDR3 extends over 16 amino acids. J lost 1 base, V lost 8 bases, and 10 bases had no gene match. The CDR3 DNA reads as TGTGCCAGCCGTACAGGGGCAGGGAGAACTAATGAAAAACTGTTTTTT. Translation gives CASRTGAGRTNEKLFF.

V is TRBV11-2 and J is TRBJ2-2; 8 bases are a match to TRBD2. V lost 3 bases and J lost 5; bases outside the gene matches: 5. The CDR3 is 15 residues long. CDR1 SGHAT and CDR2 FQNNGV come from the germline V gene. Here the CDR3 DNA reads TGTGCCAGCAGCTTTAAGTCTAGCGGGACCGGGGAGCTGTTTTTT. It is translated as CASSFKSSGTGELFF.

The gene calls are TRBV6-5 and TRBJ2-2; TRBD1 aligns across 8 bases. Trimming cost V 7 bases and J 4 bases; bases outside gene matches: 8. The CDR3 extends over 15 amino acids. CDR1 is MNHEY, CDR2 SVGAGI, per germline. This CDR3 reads CASTLEQGVTGELFF. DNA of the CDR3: TGTGCCAGCACCCTCGAACAGGGGGTCACCGGGGAGCTGTTTTTT.

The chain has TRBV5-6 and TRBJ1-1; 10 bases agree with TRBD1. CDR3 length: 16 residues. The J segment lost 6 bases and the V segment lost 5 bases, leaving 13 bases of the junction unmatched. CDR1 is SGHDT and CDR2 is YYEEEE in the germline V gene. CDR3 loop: CASRSGTGAFWAEAFF. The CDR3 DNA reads TGTGCCAGCAGGTCGGGGACAGGGGCGTTCTGGGCTGAAGCTTTCTTT.